These T cell receptor beta chains were read from a single sample in a study of Ad26.COV2.S vaccination and SARS-CoV-2 variants. The protocol was immunoSEQ multiplex PCR, while the TCRdb copy is restricted to in-frame clones and leaves out a portion. The data hold about 350,000 clones, with around 88% observed a single time. The sample was peripheral blood, taken in a trial of Ad26.COV2.S vaccine versus placebo. Receptor source: a person aged 18 to 59 who received the Ad26.COV2.S COVID-19 vaccine or a placebo. Each CDR3 is given with its conserved first and last residue. The D gene is left open where the match is weak.

V	J	D	DNA	CDR3
TRBV6-1	TRBJ2-2	-	TGTGCCAGCAGACCAGGGACGTGGAACACCGGGGAGCTGTTTTTT	CASRPGTWNTGELFF
TRBV29-1	TRBJ1-2	TRBD1	TGCAGCGCGCTGGGGGCAGGGGGTTCCTATGGCTACACCTTC	CSALGAGGSYGYTF
TRBV4-3	TRBJ2-2	-	TGCGCCAGCAGCCAAGAAACGTGGAGCTATCAGTCCGGGGAGCTGTTTTTT	CASSQETWSYQSGELFF
TRBV5-1	TRBJ1-1	-	TGCGCCAGCAGCTATACAGGAGTGAACACTGAAGCTTTCTTT	CASSYTGVNTEAFF
TRBV6-5	TRBJ1-2	TRBD1	TGTGCCAGCAATAGAGGGAGGGGGCGTCTCTCCGGCTACACCTTC	CASNRGRGRLSGYTF
TRBV2	TRBJ2-2	TRBD2	TGTGCCAGCAGTGGGACTAGCGGACGAACCGGGGAGCTGTTTTTT	CASSGTSGRTGELFF
TRBV19	TRBJ1-1	TRBD1	TGTGCCAGTAGTGACAGGGAGAACACTGAAGCTTTCTTT	CASSDRENTEAFF
TRBV4-1	TRBJ2-7	TRBD1	TGCGCCAGCAGCCAAGAAAGGCCGGACAGGGGGGTAGCCTACGAGCAGTACTTC	CASSQERPDRGVAYEQYF
TRBV7-3	TRBJ1-2	-	TGTGCCAGCAGCCCCAGTGGAGACCTACTCACCTTC	CASSPSGDLLTF
TRBV3-1/TRBV3-2	TRBJ2-2	-	TGTGCCAGCAGCCAGAGCTTAAGCGGGGAGCTGTTTTTT	CASSQSLSGELFF